A selection of T cell receptor beta chains follows, all from one sample in a study of cytomegalovirus exposure and HLA in healthy donors. Repertoires were generated with immunoSEQ multiplex PCR, while TCRdb's copy carries only in-frame clones and drops some. The table has 150,000 to 180,000 clones, roughly 77% seen once. Sample: PBMCs. Every receptor here comes from a man aged 25 to 40 in good health and CMV-seropositive. Both conserved end residues are part of each CDR3. D genes are given only for firm matches. Clone size is shown for a subset of rows, as once, few, many or a class of expanded clone.

V	D	size	J	DNA	CDR3
TRBV28	-	-	TRBJ1-5	TGTGCCAGCAGTTTCCGTGCGAATCAGCCCCAGCATTTT	CASSFRANQPQHF
TRBV9	-	few	TRBJ1-1	TGTGCCAGCAGCCGGGAAGGGCTCAACACTGAAGCTTTCTTT	CASSREGLNTEAFF
TRBV6-5	-	-	TRBJ1-1	TGTGCCAGCGGGAACAGCGGCGCTGAAGCTTTCTTT	CASGNSGAEAFF
TRBV30	-	-	TRBJ2-1	TGTGCCTGGAGTGTAAGAGGGAGTTCGAGGTGGTTCTTC	CAWSVRGSSRWFF
TRBV6-4	TRBD2	-	TRBJ2-2	TGTGCCAGCAGCCTCCGAGCGGGGGGGGTGACCGGGGAGCTGTTTTTT	CASSLRAGGVTGELFF
TRBV7-3	TRBD2	once	TRBJ2-3	TGTGCCAGCAGCTCGGGACTAGCGGGGGGTTATAGCACAGATACGCAGTATTTT	CASSSGLAGGYSTDTQYF
TRBV29-1	TRBD2	-	TRBJ2-7	TGCAGCGCCCGACTAGCGGGGTCCTACGAGCAGTACTTC	CSARLAGSYEQYF
TRBV2	-	-	TRBJ2-2	TGTGCCAGCGTCTCCTACACCGGGGAGCTGTTTTTT	CASVSYTGELFF
TRBV6-5	TRBD2	-	TRBJ2-7	TGTGCCAGCAGTCAGCGGGAGCGGGGGGAGCAGTACTTC	CASSQRERGEQYF
TRBV5-4	TRBD2	once	TRBJ2-7	TGTGCCAGCACGGCCTTAAGCGGGAGCGAGCAGTACTTC	CASTALSGSEQYF
TRBV7-9	TRBD1	-	TRBJ1-3	TGTGCCAGCAGCGTCGGACAGGGCACCTCTGGAAACACCATATATTTT	CASSVGQGTSGNTIYF
TRBV5-5	-	-	TRBJ1-1	TGTGCCAGCAGCGGGGTTCTCGGAGGGGTAAAAGGATACACTGAAGCTTTCTTT	CASSGVLGGVKGYTEAFF
TRBV6-6	-	-	TRBJ2-1	TGTGCCAGCAGCCTGATGAGGGTCTCCTACAATGAGCAGTTCTTC	CASSLMRVSYNEQFF
TRBV27	-	-	TRBJ2-7	TGTGCCAGCAACCGTCTTGGGGGCCCCTACGAGCAGTACTTC	CASNRLGGPYEQYF
TRBV11-1	-	-	TRBJ2-5	TGTGCCAGCAGCTTATGGGAGGAGGAAGGGGAGACCCAGTACTTC	CASSLWEEEGETQYF
TRBV6-5	-	-	TRBJ1-5	TGTGCCAGCAGTTTATCACTAAATCAGCCCCAGCATTTT	CASSLSLNQPQHF
TRBV27	-	-	TRBJ1-2	TGTGCCAGCAGTTTATCGCGGGGCGGTTATGGCTACACCTTC	CASSLSRGGYGYTF
TRBV11-2	-	-	TRBJ2-3	TGTGCCAGCACCCCGGTGACAGTTAGCACAGATACGCAGTATTTT	CASTPVTVSTDTQYF
TRBV6-6	-	few	TRBJ2-7	TGTGCCAGCAGTTACCCTGGCTCCGAGCAGTACTTC	CASSYPGSEQYF
TRBV21-1	-	-	TRBJ2-7	TGTGCCAGCAGCAAATGGGAGGGATTCCACGAGCAGTACTTC	CASSKWEGFHEQYF
TRBV30	-	few	TRBJ2-7	TGTGCCTGGAGTGTAGGACTTCGTGAGCAGTACTTC	CAWSVGLREQYF
TRBV27	TRBD1	-	TRBJ2-2	TGTGCCAGCAGTGCCGGGACAGTTGCCGGGGAGCTGTTTTTT	CASSAGTVAGELFF
TRBV2	TRBD1	-	TRBJ1-1	TGTGCCAGCGAGGGACAGGGGAACACTGAAGCTTTCTTT	CASEGQGNTEAFF
TRBV27	TRBD1	-	TRBJ1-2	TGTGCCAGCACTGGACTGGGACAGGGCTATGGCTACACCTTC	CASTGLGQGYGYTF
TRBV2	-	-	TRBJ1-2	TGTGCCAGCAGAGCTACAGGGTCTGGCTACACCTTC	CASRATGSGYTF
TRBV7-2	TRBD2	-	TRBJ2-3	TGTGCCAGCAGCCTTAACCAGCGGGGGGGCCCGGATACGCAGTATTTT	CASSLNQRGGPDTQYF
TRBV6-5	-	-	TRBJ2-7	TGTGCCAGCGCTCGCACCGGCGGCATTTTCGCCGAGCAGTACTTC	CASARTGGIFAEQYF
TRBV6-5	-	-	TRBJ1-1	TGTGCCAGCAGTTACAGGGGTGCTGTGAACACTGAAGCTTTCTTT	CASSYRGAVNTEAFF
TRBV5-1	TRBD1	-	TRBJ2-2	TGCGCCAGCAGCTTGTGGGGACAGGACACCGGGGAGCTGTTTTTT	CASSLWGQDTGELFF